This T cell receptor (beta chain) came from a study of graft-versus-host responses after intestinal transplantation. Study-wide background: Transplant types were multivisceral, liver-intestinal, or isolated intestinal. Among the recipients, all got anti-thymocyte globulin induction and then tacrolimus and steroids for roughly three years.

Trimming removed 5 bases from V and 6 bases from J; junction bases left unmatched: 11. The CDR3 has 15 amino acids. Germline V gene sequence: CDR1 LNHDA, CDR2 SQIVND (reference sequence). Using immunoSEQ multiplex PCR, the repertoire was profiled, and TCRdb retains in-frame clones only, with some absent. The repertoire includes around 26,000 clones, approximately 94% of them detected once, and about 0.55% sits in the top ten. This material consisted of PBMCs, taken 156 days after intestinal transplant. The chain has TRBV19 and TRBJ1-1, with 8 positions matching TRBD1. This TCR came from a human patient who received an intestinal transplant, so some T cells may come from the graft donor. This chain's CDR3 is CASSPAQTGVSEAFF. The CDR3 nucleotides read TGTGCCAGTAGTCCAGCTCAGACAGGGGTGTCTGAAGCTTTCTTT. Based on the CDR3 plus reference TRBV19 and TRBJ1-1, the full variable domain is DGGITQSPKYLFRKEGQNVTLSCEQNLNHDAMYWYRQDPGQGLRLIYYSQIVNDFQKGDIAEGYSVSREKKESFPLTVTSAQKNPTAFYLCASSPAQTGVSEAFFGQGTRLTVV.